The present T cell receptor beta chain was sequenced within a study of blood T cell repertoires in COVID-19. Overall study: PBMCs, B-cell-depleted T cells, or T cells were the source of the cDNA or gDNA that made up the material.

This clone was counted a single time. How the authors handled the data: Reference gene primer amplification gave nucleated cell count estimates. TCRdb's copy holds only in-frame clones and misses some; the assay was immunoSEQ multiplex PCR. D and trimming come from the DNA, and the V and J calls and clone size come from that table. Of 200,000 to 250,000 clones detected, 84% appear once; the ten largest clones hold approximately 20%. This CDR3 region has 12 residues. V was clipped by 3 bases and J by 7 bases, with 8 bases between them. Per germline, CDR1 SGHRS and CDR2 YFSETQ. The V gene is TRBV5-1, the J gene TRBJ2-1, with D tentatively TRBD1 (5 bases). The sequenced sample was peripheral blood. This receptor was identified in a man aged 30-40 years with active or convalescent COVID-19. The CDR3 DNA is TGCGCCAGCAGCTGGGGCCCGAATGAGCAGTTCTTC. Its translation is CASSWGPNEQFF.